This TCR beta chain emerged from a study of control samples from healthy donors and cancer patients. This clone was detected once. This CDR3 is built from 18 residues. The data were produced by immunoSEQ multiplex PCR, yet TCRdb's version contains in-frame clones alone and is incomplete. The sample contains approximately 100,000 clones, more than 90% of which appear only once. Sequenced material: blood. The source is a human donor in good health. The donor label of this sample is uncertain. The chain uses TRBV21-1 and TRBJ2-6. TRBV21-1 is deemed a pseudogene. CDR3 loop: CASSKPEGEGSGANVLTF. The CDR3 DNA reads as TGTGCCAGCAGCAAACCTGAGGGAGAGGGGTCTGGGGCCAACGTCCTGACTTTC.